Reported below is one T cell receptor (beta chain). Antigen specificity is unknown. The data are from a study of shared clonotypes between healthy human individuals. Study conclusions and caveats: Across subsets, estimated richness was generally greater for naive than for memory populations.

In the naive CD8 group, cells lacked CD45RO and were positively selected for CCR7, so terminally differentiated effector memory CD45RA+ cells were left out. Donors included only healthy HIV-negative adults lacking recent acute infections or vaccinations. With 4 bases clipped from V and 5 bases from J, the junction kept 8 bases outside the gene matches. This CDR3 spans 15 amino acids. Germline-derived CDR1 and CDR2 are MNHEY and SVGAGI. The authors loaded 150 to 250 ng DNA, 28,000 or so T cell genomes, into sorted-subset replicate PCRs. Some clones are missing from TCRdb's copy, which holds only in-frame ones; the method was immunoSEQ multiplex PCR. The table lists around 2.1 million clones, about 92% of them singletons, with 1.7% in the top ten.

Sample: naive CD8+ T cells from PBMCs. The origin of this receptor is a man aged 18 to 35 in good health. Some clones in this sample may be carry-over from other donors' samples. The chain is built from TRBV6-5 and TRBJ2-1; TRBD1 agrees at 7 bases. In DNA form, the CDR3 reads TGTGCCAGCAGTTCCCCCGGGACAGAAAACAATGAGCAGTTCTTC. Residues: CASSSPGTENNEQFF.